The 17 T cell receptor beta chains below were found in one sample sequenced in a study of blood T cell repertoires in COVID-19. Sequencing was performed with immunoSEQ multiplex PCR; in TCRdb, only in-frame clones are kept and a portion is missing. Of roughly 160,000 clones listed, about 87% are singletons. The sequencing sample was made of peripheral blood. Every receptor here comes from a man between 60 and 75 years old with COVID-19, enrolled during active disease.

The chain uses TRBV7-9 and TRBJ1-4, with TRBD1 identical over 11 bases. Germline CDR1 is SEHNR and CDR2 is FQNEAQ (reference sequence). The CDR3 consists of 15 residues. The junction had 6 bases not matched to a gene; V was cut back by 5 bases and J by 7 bases. CDR3: CASSLRTGGFEKLFF. CDR3 in DNA: TGTGCCAGCAGCCTCAGGACAGGGGGCTTTGAAAAACTGTTTTTT.

The chain employs TRBV28 and TRBJ1-2; TRBD1 matches 12 bases. V shed 4 bases, J shed 4 bases, and the junction held 10 bases outside the gene matches. This CDR3 spans 17 amino acids. Germline V gene lookup returns CDR1 MDHEN and CDR2 SYDVKM. CDR3 sequence reads: CASSSEGQGASSYGYTF. The CDR3, as DNA: TGTGCCAGCAGTTCCGAGGGACAGGGGGCGAGTAGCTATGGCTACACCTTC.

Written as DNA, the CDR3 is TGTGCCAGCAGTTCCCTCAGTCCGAACACCGGGGAGCTGTTTTTT. Translating gives CASSSLSPNTGELFF. The chain is built from TRBV27 and TRBJ2-2; D remains unclear. Germline V gene data show CDR1 as MNHEY and CDR2 as SMNVEV (reference sequence). CDR3 length: 15 residues. V lost 4 bases to trimming and J lost 0 bases, with 9 bases between them.

V gene TRBV7-2 combines with J gene TRBJ1-5; 7 nucleotides line up with TRBD1. CDR3 size: 15 residues. Germline V gives CDR1 SGHTA, CDR2 FQGNSA. The J segment lost 4 bases and the V segment lost 5 bases, leaving 8 bases of the junction unmatched. DNA for the CDR3: TGTGCCAGCAGCCCCCGACAGGGCTTGAATCAGCCCCAGCATTTT. It encodes CASSPRQGLNQPQHF.

The CDR3 coding sequence is TGTGCCAGCAGTGGGGGCGGGGGGTACCCCGAGACCCAGTACTTC. Encoded protein: CASSGGGGYPETQYF. The chain joins TRBV6-6 to TRBJ2-5, with 8 bases that match TRBD2. Trimming removed 5 bases from V and 5 bases from J; junction bases left unmatched: 10. The CDR3 loop spans 15 amino acids. Germline-derived CDR1 and CDR2 are MNHNY and SVGAGI (reference sequence).

This chain connects TRBV7-2 to TRBJ2-5; TRBD1 matches at 7 bases. V dropped 4 bases and J dropped 4; count of bases not matched to a gene: 9. Germline CDR1 SGHTA, CDR2 FQGNSA. The CDR3 consists of 15 residues. The CDR3 DNA reads as TGTGCCAGCAGCTACCCAACAGGGGTTGGAGAGACCCAGTACTTC. Protein sequence: CASSYPTGVGETQYF.

The rearrangement joins TRBV7-2 to TRBJ1-1; TRBD1 matches 8 bases. From germline, CDR1 is SGHTA and CDR2 FQGNSA. Losses at the gene ends were 5 bases for V and 4 bases for J; bases not matched to a gene: 15. The CDR3 contains 17 residues. The CDR3 loop is CASSIRGQGAVGTEAFF. The CDR3 DNA follows: TGTGCCAGCAGCATTAGAGGCCAGGGGGCCGTTGGCACTGAAGCTTTCTTT. The full variable domain, in which reference TRBV7-2 and TRBJ1-1 provide the parts outside the CDR3, is GAGVSQSPSNKVTEKGKDVELRCDPISGHTALYWYRQSLGQGLEFLIYFQGNSAPDKSGLPSDRFSAERTGGSVSTLTIQRTQQEDSAVYLCASSIRGQGAVGTEAFFGQGTRLTVV.

The CDR3 protein is CASSRDRGTGELFF. In nucleotides, the CDR3 is TGTGCCAGCAGCCGGGACAGGGGGACCGGGGAGCTGTTTTTT. The V gene is TRBV7-3, the J gene TRBJ2-2; TRBD1 matches 11 bases. Per germline, CDR1 SGHTA and CDR2 FQGTGA. Germline trimming cut 5 bases from V and 5 bases from J; bases unmatched to any gene: 1. The CDR3 has 14 residues.

This clone was seen just once. The chain employs TRBV19 and TRBJ1-2; no clear D gene. Trimming pared 0 bases from V and 8 bases from J, leaving 16 bases between. Germline lookup yields CDR1 LNHDA and CDR2 SQIVND (reference sequence). This CDR3 is 15 amino acids long. CDR3 DNA: TGTGCCAGTAGTATAGATCCCCCTCGACAAAGCGGCTACACCTTC. Amino acids: CASSIDPPRQSGYTF.

J is TRBJ2-7 and V is TRBV14, with TRBD1 identical over 7 bases. The junction had 9 bases not matched to a gene; V was cut back by 4 bases and J by 12 bases. The CDR3 extends over 12 amino acids. CDR1 and CDR2 from the germline V gene are SGHDN and FVKESK. The CDR3 loop is CASSPNDRVAYF. CDR3 DNA sequence: TGTGCCAGCAGCCCGAACGACAGGGTTGCGTACTTC. The whole variable domain, remainder taken from reference TRBV14 and TRBJ2-7, is EAGVTQFPSHSVIEKGQTVTLRCDPISGHDNLYWYRRVMGKEIKFLLHFVKESKQDESGMPNNRFLAERTGGTYSTLKVQPAELEDSGVYFCASSPNDRVAYFGPGTRLTVT.

The chain uses TRBV7-6 and TRBJ2-2; TRBD1 is a possible D gene (6 bases). The CDR3 covers 15 residues. Trimming shortened V by 8 bases and J by 3 bases, and 16 bases separated the two germline ends. CDR1 is SGHVS and CDR2 is FNYEAQ in the germline V gene. The CDR3 here is CASGQQGLYTGELFF. Written as DNA, the CDR3 is TGTGCCAGCGGCCAGCAGGGGCTCTACACCGGGGAGCTGTTTTTT. Complete variable domain (other parts from reference TRBV7-6 and TRBJ2-2): GAGVSQSPRYKVTKRGQDVALRCDPISGHVSLYWYRQALGQGPEFLTYFNYEAQQDKSGLPNDRFSAERPEGSISTLTIQRTEQRDSAMYRCASGQQGLYTGELFFGEGSRLTVL.

This chain uses TRBV5-6 with TRBJ1-2; perhaps TRBD1 as D (6 bases). The CDR3 spans 16 residues. The V end was cut by 2 bases, the J end by 8 bases, with 22 bases between. Per germline, CDR1 SGHDT and CDR2 YYEEEE. CDR3 residues: CASSFRAWGTLGGYTF. The CDR3 nucleotides are TGTGCCAGCAGCTTTAGAGCTTGGGGGACATTAGGGGGCTACACCTTC.

The rearrangement links TRBV24-1 to TRBJ1-1, with TRBD1 as a possible D gene (5 bases). With 4 bases removed from V and 5 bases from J, the gap between germline ends came to 13 bases. CDR3 length equals 14 residues. Germline CDR1 is KGHDR and CDR2 is SFDVKD. CDR3 DNA: TGTGCCACCAGTGAACGGGGGAAGGGAACTGAAGCTTTCTTT. This codes for CATSERGKGTEAFF.

V gene TRBV6-6 combines with J gene TRBJ1-4; no definite D call. This CDR3 has 14 amino acids. Germline V gene data show CDR1 as MNHNY and CDR2 as SVGAGI (reference sequence). Between the trimmed V and J ends, which lost 0 bases and 3 bases, there was a span of 5 bases. This chain's CDR3 is CASSYSEANEKLFF. CDR3 sequence (DNA): TGTGCCAGCAGTTACTCTGAGGCTAATGAAAAACTGTTTTTT.

The gene calls are TRBV5-1 and TRBJ1-6; D possibly corresponds to TRBD1 (6 bases). Trimming removed 3 bases at V and 0 bases at J, with 10 bases between. In germline, CDR1 is SGHRS, CDR2 YFSETQ. The CDR3 contains 16 residues. CDR3 nucleotides: TGCGCCAGCAGCTCAGGACAGTCCTCCTATAATTCACCCCTCCACTTT. The encoded protein is CASSSGQSSYNSPLHF.

The chain uses TRBV6-5 and TRBJ2-3, with 7 nucleotides matching TRBD2. Germline values: CDR1 MNHEY, CDR2 SVGAGI. J gave up 3 bases and V 5 bases, and 5 bases lay outside the gene matches. The CDR3 covers 14 residues. CDR3 DNA: TGTGCCAGCAGTCCCGGGAGGAGTACAGATACGCAGTATTTT. This translates into CASSPGRSTDTQYF.

The chain employs TRBV19 and TRBJ2-7; maybe TRBD2 (5 bases). Trimming stripped 5 bases from V and 2 bases from J, with 16 bases between. The CDR3 is 15 amino acids. Looked up from germline, CDR1 is LNHDA and CDR2 is SQIVND (reference sequence). The DNA for the CDR3 is TGTGCCAGTAGTTTGCGGACTGACCCCGCCTACGAGCAGTACTTC. Translation: CASSLRTDPAYEQYF.